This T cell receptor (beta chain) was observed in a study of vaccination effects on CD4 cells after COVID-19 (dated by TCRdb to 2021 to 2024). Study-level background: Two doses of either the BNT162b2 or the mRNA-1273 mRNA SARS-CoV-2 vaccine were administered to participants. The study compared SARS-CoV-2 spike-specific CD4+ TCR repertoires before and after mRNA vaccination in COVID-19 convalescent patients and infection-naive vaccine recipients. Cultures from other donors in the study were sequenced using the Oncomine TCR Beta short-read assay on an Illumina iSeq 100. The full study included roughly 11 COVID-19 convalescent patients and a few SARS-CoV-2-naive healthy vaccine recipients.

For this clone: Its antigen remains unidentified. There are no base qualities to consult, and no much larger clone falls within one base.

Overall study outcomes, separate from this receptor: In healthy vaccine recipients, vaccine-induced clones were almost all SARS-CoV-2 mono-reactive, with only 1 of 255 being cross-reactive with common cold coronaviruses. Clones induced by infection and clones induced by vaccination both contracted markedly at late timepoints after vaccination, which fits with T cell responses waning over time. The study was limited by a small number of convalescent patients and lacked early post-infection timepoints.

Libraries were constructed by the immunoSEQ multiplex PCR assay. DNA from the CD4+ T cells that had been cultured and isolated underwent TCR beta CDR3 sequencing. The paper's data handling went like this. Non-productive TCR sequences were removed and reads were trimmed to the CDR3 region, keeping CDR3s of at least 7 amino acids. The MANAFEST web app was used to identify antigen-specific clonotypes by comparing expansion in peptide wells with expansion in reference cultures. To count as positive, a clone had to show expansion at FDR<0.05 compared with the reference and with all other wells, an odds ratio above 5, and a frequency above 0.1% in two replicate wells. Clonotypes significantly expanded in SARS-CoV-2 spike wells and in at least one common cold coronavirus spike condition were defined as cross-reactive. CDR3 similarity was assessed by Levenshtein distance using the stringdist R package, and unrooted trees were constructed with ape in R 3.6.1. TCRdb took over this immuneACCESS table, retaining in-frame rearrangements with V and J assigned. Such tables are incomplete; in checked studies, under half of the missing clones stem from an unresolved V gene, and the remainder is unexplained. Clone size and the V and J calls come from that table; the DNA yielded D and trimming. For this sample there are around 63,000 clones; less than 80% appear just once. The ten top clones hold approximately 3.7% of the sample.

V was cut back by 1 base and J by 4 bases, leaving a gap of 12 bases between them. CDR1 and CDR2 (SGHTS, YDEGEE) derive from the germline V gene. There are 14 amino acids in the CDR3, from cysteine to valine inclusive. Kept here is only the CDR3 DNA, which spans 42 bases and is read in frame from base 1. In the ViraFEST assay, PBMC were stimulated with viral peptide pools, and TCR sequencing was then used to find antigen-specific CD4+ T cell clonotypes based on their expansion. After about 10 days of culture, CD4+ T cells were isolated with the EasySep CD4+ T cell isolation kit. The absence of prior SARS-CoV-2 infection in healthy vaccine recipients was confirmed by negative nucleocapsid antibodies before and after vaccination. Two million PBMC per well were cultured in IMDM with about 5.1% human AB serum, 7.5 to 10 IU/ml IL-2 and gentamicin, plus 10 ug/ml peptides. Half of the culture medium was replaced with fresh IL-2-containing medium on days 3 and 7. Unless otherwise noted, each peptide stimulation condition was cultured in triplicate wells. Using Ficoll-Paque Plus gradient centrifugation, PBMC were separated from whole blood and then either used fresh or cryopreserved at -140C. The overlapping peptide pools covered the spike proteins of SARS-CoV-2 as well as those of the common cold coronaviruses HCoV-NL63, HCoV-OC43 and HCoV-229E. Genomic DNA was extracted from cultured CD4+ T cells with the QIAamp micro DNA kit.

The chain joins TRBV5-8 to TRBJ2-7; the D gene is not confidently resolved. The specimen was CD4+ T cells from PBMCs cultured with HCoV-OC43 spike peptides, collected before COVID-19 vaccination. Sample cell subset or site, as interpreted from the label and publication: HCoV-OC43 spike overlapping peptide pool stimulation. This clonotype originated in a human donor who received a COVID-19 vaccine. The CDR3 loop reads CASSLLKGFYEQYV. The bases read TGTGCCAGCAGCTTGTTGAAAGGATTTTACGAGCAGTACGTC.